The clone carrying this T cell receptor beta chain showed up just a few times. TCRdb used MiXCR to reprocess the 5' RACE reads, holding one entry per CDR3 protein. The sample lists 400,000 to 500,000 distinct CDR3 sequences, approximately 20% occurring once. The sample originates from a study of T-cell memory formation after mild COVID-19. The germline V and J ends were trimmed by 0 bases and 0 bases, with 7 bases remaining between them. Germline-derived CDR1 and CDR2 are SGHRS and YFSETQ. CDR3 length: 15 amino acids. The sequenced sample consisted of PBMCs or a T cell subset sorted from them (not recorded which). This TCR came from an adult woman who had mild COVID-19 (a few samples of this study predate the infection). Cell type and time point are not known. This sequence joins TRBV5-1 and TRBJ1-3, with D unresolved. CDR3 region: CASSLDLSSGNTIYF. DNA for the CDR3: TGCGCCAGCAGCTTGGACTTAAGCTCTGGAAACACCATATATTTT.